This TCR beta chain appears in the sequencing data of a study of blood T cell repertoires in COVID-19. Overall study: COVID-19 samples, acute and convalescent, were from the United States, Italy and Spain. PBMCs, B-cell-depleted T cells, or T cells provided the cDNA or gDNA that made up the material.

Original processing notes: Reference gene primer amplification in the assay estimated nucleated cell counts. Profiled with immunoSEQ multiplex PCR; TCRdb holds only in-frame clones, not every one. From that table come the V and J calls and clone size; the DNA was used to work out D and trimming. There are 140,000 to 150,000 clones in the sample; 75% to 90% occur only once, and around 3.7% lies in the top ten. This CDR3 has 15 residues. Trimming removed 1 base at V and 2 bases at J, with 10 bases between. Germline V gene data show CDR1 as SEHNR and CDR2 as FQNEAQ (reference sequence). The rearrangement joins TRBV7-9 to TRBJ2-3; D ambiguous. The source is a man between 65 and 85 years old who had recovered from COVID-19. Material for sequencing was peripheral blood. The CDR3 is CASSLEARFTDTQYF. The CDR3 nucleotides are TGTGCCAGCAGCTTAGAAGCCAGGTTCACAGATACGCAGTATTTT. The whole variable domain, remainder taken from reference TRBV7-9 and TRBJ2-3, is DTGVSQNPRHKITKRGQNVTFRCDPISEHNRLYWYRQTLGQGPEFLTYFQNEAQLEKSRLLSDRFSAERPKGSFSTLEIQRTEQGDSAMYLCASSLEARFTDTQYFGPGTRLTVL.